This paragraph covers one T cell receptor beta chain sequence. Its antigen specificity is not known. Per-nucleotide qualities are absent, and no much larger clonotype sits a single base away. The cohort comprised some 700 healthy bone marrow donors. At the time of sampling, every cohort member was nominally healthy, though immune exposures that went unrecorded were likely present. The donor was CMV seronegative and was included in the group of about 400 seronegative cohort members. A peripheral blood sample was provided by each donor, and peripheral blood mononuclear cells were used for TCR beta sequencing. The Qiagen DNeasy Blood Extraction Kit was used to extract genomic DNA from the blood cell samples. Germline trimming amounts to 6 bases on V and 8 bases on J, with 15 as the count of junction bases outside the gene matches. CDR1 and CDR2 are read off the germline V gene as MGHRA and YSYEKL. There are 16 amino acids in the CDR3, from cysteine to phenylalanine inclusive. The DNA shown is the 48-base CDR3, in frame from base 1.

The sample belongs to a study of cytomegalovirus exposure and HLA in healthy donors listed by TCRdb under 2017. As for the study more broadly: An earlier analysis of roughly 500 of the donors reported under 300 Gb of sequence data and 95 million to 120 million unique TCR beta sequences obtained from around 190 million T cells. Approximately 330 gigabases of sequencing data and around 85 million unique TCR sequences made up an early release that covered approximately 650 HLA-typed donors. Of the 300 to 450 genotyped donors, approximately 80% fell in the genetic ancestry cluster associated with self-reported Caucasian donors. The study aimed to test whether signatures of past pathogen exposure could be identified by cataloging public T cell receptors. The T cell repertoires of under 700 subjects were profiled by immunosequencing and related to cytomegalovirus serostatus. Along with the roughly 700-subject first cohort, a separate validation cohort of more than 90 different subjects was used. To predict cytomegalovirus infection status, the study combined high-throughput TCR immunosequencing, statistical association of individual TCRs with disease status, and machine learning. A later analysis re-examined previously published TCR beta repertoires from roughly 650 donors and added high-resolution HLA genotyping to investigate patterns of TCR occurrence. In the later analysis, no new phenotypic data were used to find candidate immune exposures; instead, reliance was placed on TCR beta sequences and their occurrence across donors. To decide whether each TCR beta V gene segment behaved as functional or pseudogenic, an earlier analysis of several hundred of the donors relied on high-throughput TCR beta sequencing. Donor age, sex, ethnicity and CMV serostatus were collected together with the repertoire data. A later genetic analysis took genome-wide SNP genotypes for about 65% of the 666 donors and used that subset as a discovery cohort. Every discovery cohort repertoire had been produced on one sequencing platform. Class I and class II HLA loci were covered by the typing at four-digit resolution. Typing coverage differed by locus: A, B, C, DRB1 and DQB1 were typed in roughly 629-630 donors, DQA1 in 500 to 550, DPA1 in some 570, and DPB1 in just under 490. Several DR-DQ haplotypes were treated as single units for association and clustering because of strong linkage in the cohort. Among around 400 genotyped donors of the cohort, an average of around 250,000 unique TCR beta nucleotide sequences was sequenced per donor, of which roughly 17% were non-productive.

General findings and caveats noted by the study authors: When HLA alleles, especially DR and DQ, strongly co-occurred, attributing TCR associations to individual alleles was difficult. In a later analysis, most CMV-associated TCR beta chains were found to appear HLA-restricted, with HLA associations seemingly driven largely by CMV exposure. A cluster of highly shared sequence variants was judged likely to represent a technical artifact of the sequencing pipeline. Cytomegalovirus status was reported to be diagnosed by the classifier with high specificity and sensitivity in both the original and validation cohorts. This cohort had only TCR beta chains sequenced, and the lack of alpha or paired-chain data limited which features could be detected. The study listed 150 to 200 TCR beta chains as associated with cytomegalovirus. Most TCR sequences were observed very rarely across donors, whereas some public TCRs were present in many individuals. A further reported finding was that TCR beta sequences accurately predicted the HLA-A and HLA-B alleles for most subjects in the first cohort. Because counts were too low, about 15 rarely observed V segments, including chromosome 9 orphons, were left out of the earlier analysis of 500 to 750 of the donors. Compared with the 666-donor mean, donors in an Asian-associated ancestry cluster had fewer N-insertions in productive TCRs, according to a later genetic analysis. In vitro tests confirmed that a few of the cytomegalovirus-associated TCR beta chains recognize cytomegalovirus antigens. In a later analysis, several top co-occurrence clusters were reported to appear linked to parvovirus B19, influenza, CMV and Epstein-Barr virus. Compared with equally common non-associated chains, HLA-associated TCR beta chains in a later analysis were more clonally expanded and had lower generation probabilities. Broadly in line with IMGT annotations, most TCR beta V segments showed up in productive rearrangements about 87% or about 30% of the time in an earlier analysis of approximately 600 of the donors. Linkage disequilibrium might explain the correlated functional status among segregating V segments, but an unknown experimental factor could not be ruled out. Sequencing depth was assumed to be roughly uniform across donors in the presence/absence analyses, though that assumption may not hold. HLA typing was unavailable for some donors at each locus, so association tests used only the typed subset. For the cohort, immune exposure information was limited to CMV serostatus. The 87-base-pair reads could not distinguish some IMGT-functional V segments, including TRBV6-2 and TRBV6-3, so those segments were excluded. A later analysis associated 15,000 to 20,000 TCR beta sequences with specific HLA alleles at a false discovery rate of 0.05. It was suggested by the authors that the approach could potentially be generalized to other disease states and immunological phenotypes. In a later genetic analysis, a missense DCLRE1C variant was associated with V-gene and J-gene trimming of TCR beta chains, and the association was replicated in an independent cohort. A later analysis found that TCR association rates varied across HLA loci, with DRB1 alleles showing the most associated TCRs and HLA-C alleles the fewest.

Libraries were constructed by the immunoSEQ multiplex PCR assay. A mixture of 60 forward primers for TCR Vbeta segments and 13 reverse primers for TCR Jbeta segments was used in the multiplex PCR. A multiplex PCR assay on genomic DNA amplified the CDR3 region of rearranged TCR beta genes. On the Illumina HiSeq System, the amplified TCR beta libraries were sequenced as 87-base-pair reads. The source study handled its data this way. A later analysis counted tens of millions of unique TCR beta chains across the 650 to 800 repertoires, and 9.5 million to 11 million of these chains were shared by at least two donors. A nearest-neighbor algorithm error-corrected the raw reads and collapsed the reads into unique sequences, merging closely related sequences to remove PCR and sequencing errors. V, D and J gene segments were assigned by aligning CDR3 sequences to IMGT reference sequences. For a sequence to be retained, a match of at least six nucleotides to both a V gene segment and a J gene segment was required. Rearrangements were called productive when the CDR3 lacked stop codons and stayed in frame with V and J; all others were non-productive. CDR3 was defined by IMGT convention, running from the second conserved V-encoded cysteine to the conserved J-encoded phenylalanine. The earlier analysis of a few hundred of the donors excluded sequences that lacked an unambiguous match to a single V gene segment. In an earlier analysis of approximately 500 of the donors, a V segment was called functional when productive rearrangements were above 56.7%, and segregating when the standard deviation between donors exceeded 5%. A statistical classification framework was built for diagnosing cytomegalovirus status from the catalog of TCR beta chain sequences. V and J gene assignment, in a later analysis, came from comparing TCR nucleotide sequences with IMGT/GENE-DB human TR gene sequences. A later analysis assigned CDR3 sequences and most-parsimonious VDJ recombination scenarios with the TCRdist pipeline. In a later analysis, each TCR beta chain was defined by its CDR3 amino acid sequence together with its V-gene family, and reads lacking a unique V-gene family were excluded. A later analysis removed nearly 600 highly shared, low-generation-probability nucleotide sequences to deal with suspected cross-contamination and a sequencing artifact. For each public chain, a later analysis derived a clonal expansion index from normalized ranks of inferred template counts within each repertoire. In a later analysis, generation probabilities were computed using a VDJ recombination model fitted to out-of-frame rearrangements, and the results were checked against IGoR. A later analysis scored TCR-TCR, TCR-HLA and TCR-CMV co-occurrence with hypergeometric tests, applying a repertoire-size bias correction to TCR pairs. To estimate false discovery rates, a later analysis permuted the HLA or CMV assignments 20 times. In a later analysis, co-occurring TCRs were grouped with DBSCAN, and TCRdist sequence similarity was added when clustering was performed within HLA-allele-positive subsets. Co-occurrence clustering excluded repertoires with fewer than 30,000 or more than 120,000 public chains, plus five with anomalous nucleotide sharing. In its TCRdb copy, this immuneACCESS table keeps in-frame sequences only and misses some clones. Where compared with another copy, unresolved V genes explain less than half of these, and the others have no known cause. That table is the source of V, J and clone size, and D and trimming were worked out from the DNA. A total of fewer than 140,000 clones appear in this sample, 82% of them only once. 1.5% to 2% of the sample belongs to the ten largest clones.

The chain joins TRBV4-1 to TRBJ2-1; 8 bases in the middle match TRBD2. The sample taken for sequencing was PBMCs. The receptor was derived from a man aged 45-65 years in good health and CMV-seronegative. In nucleotide form, the sequence is TGCGCCAGCAGGCCTATGTCGGGGGGGCTTTTTGATGAGCAGTTCTTC. Its protein reads: CASRPMSGGLFDEQFF.